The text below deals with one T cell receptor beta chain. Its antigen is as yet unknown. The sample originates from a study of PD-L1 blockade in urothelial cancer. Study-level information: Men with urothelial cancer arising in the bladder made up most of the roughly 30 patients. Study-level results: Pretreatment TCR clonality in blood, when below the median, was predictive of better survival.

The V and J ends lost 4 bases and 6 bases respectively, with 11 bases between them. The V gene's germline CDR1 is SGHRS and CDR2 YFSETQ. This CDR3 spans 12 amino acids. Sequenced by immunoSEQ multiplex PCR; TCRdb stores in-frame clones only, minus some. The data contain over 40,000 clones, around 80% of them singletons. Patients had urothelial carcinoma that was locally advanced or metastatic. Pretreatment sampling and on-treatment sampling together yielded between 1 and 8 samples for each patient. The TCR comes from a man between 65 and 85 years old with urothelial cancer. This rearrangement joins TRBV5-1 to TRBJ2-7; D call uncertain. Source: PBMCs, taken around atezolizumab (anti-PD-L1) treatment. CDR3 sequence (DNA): TGCGCCAGCAGCCTCGACGGGTTCGAGCAGTACTTC. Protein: CASSLDGFEQYF.